This TCR beta chain is from a study of blood T cell repertoires in COVID-19. Study as a whole: Both acute and convalescent COVID-19 samples were obtained from the United States, Italy and Spain. T cells, B-cell-depleted T cells, or PBMCs provided the cDNA or gDNA that served as material.

Trimming at V came to 5 bases and at J to 0 bases, leaving 4 bases not matched to a gene. CDR1 and CDR2 from the germline V gene are MNHEY and SMNVEV (reference sequence). The CDR3 loop spans 15 amino acids. In the source study's methods: Reference gene primer amplification in the assay estimated nucleated cell counts. Some clones are missing from TCRdb's copy, which holds only in-frame ones; the method was immunoSEQ multiplex PCR. V, J and clone size reflect that table, while D and trimming were determined from the DNA. The sample lists some 150,000 clones, about 90% occurring once. The sequencing sample was made of peripheral blood. The chain has TRBV27 and TRBJ1-3, with TRBD1 identical over 7 bases. The TCR sequence derives from a man aged 50-60 years with acute or convalescent COVID-19. The CDR3 loop is CASSRDSYSGNTIYF. In DNA form, the CDR3 reads TGTGCCAGCAGTCGGGACAGTTACTCTGGAAACACCATATATTTT.